This T cell receptor beta chain was observed in a study of chemoradiotherapy in HPV16-positive cancers. For the study at large: A couple of HPV16-positive patients' cells yielded candidate HPV-specific clones and common motifs.

Germline V gene data show CDR1 as SGHNT and CDR2 as YENEEA. With 5 bases clipped from V and 4 bases from J, the junction kept 5 bases outside the gene matches. The CDR3 has 15 residues. This clone was counted between two and nine times. No antigen is known for it. Only in-frame clones appear in the TCRdb table, and some are missing; sequencing was by immunoSEQ multiplex PCR. The data show roughly 9,000 clones, with around 75% seen just once and 35% to 45% held by the top ten. Study-wide results and caveats: Non-HPV-specific T cells did not expand in tumors during treatment, whereas candidate HPV-specific clones and E7-related motifs did.

This material consisted of tumor tissue, taken from a patient who underwent chemoradiotherapy. The chain carries TRBV11-3 and TRBJ2-5, with TRBD2 matching 12 bases. The receptor's source is a human donor with HPV-associated anogenital cancer. This CDR3 is CASSLRLAGAETQYF. CDR3 DNA sequence: TGTGCCAGCAGCCTCAGACTAGCGGGAGCAGAGACCCAGTACTTC.